Below, 30 T cell receptor beta chains from the same sample are listed, as sequenced in a study of cytomegalovirus exposure and HLA in healthy donors. In the PCR, 60 Vbeta and 13 Jbeta primers were used. Measured with immunoSEQ multiplex PCR; TCRdb has only the in-frame clones, and not every one. This sample's clone table lists some 76,000 clones. Material for sequencing was PBMCs. The source of these receptors is a boy aged 10-17 years in good health and CMV-seronegative.

The gene calls are TRBV4-1 and TRBJ2-7; TRBD2 matches 11 bases. This CDR3 is 16 amino acids long. The V gene end was trimmed by 0 bases and the J gene end by 5 bases; junction bases not matched to a gene: 6. In germline, CDR1 is MGHRA, CDR2 YSYEKL. In DNA form, the CDR3 reads TGCGCCAGCAGCCAAGAGCCGACTAGCGGGATCAACGAGCAGTACTTC. Translating gives CASSQEPTSGINEQYF.

The gene calls are TRBV13 and TRBJ2-5; the match to TRBD2 covers 11 bases. CDR3 length equals 16 residues. Germline CDR1 is PRHDT and CDR2 is FYEKMQ (reference sequence). The J segment lost 0 bases and the V segment lost 3 bases, leaving 3 bases of the junction unmatched. CDR3: CASSFTSGGNQETQYF. The CDR3 bases are TGTGCCAGCAGCTTTACTAGCGGGGGAAACCAAGAGACCCAGTACTTC.

The chain joins TRBV7-9 to TRBJ2-5, with D perhaps TRBD2 (5 bases). Germline CDR1 SEHNR, CDR2 FQNEAQ (reference sequence). Deletions cut 1 base from V and 4 bases from J, with 10 bases between. This CDR3 contains 14 residues. This CDR3 is CASSLDGVRETQYF. In nucleotides, the CDR3 is TGTGCCAGCAGCTTAGACGGGGTCAGAGAGACCCAGTACTTC.

The chain combines TRBV30 with TRBJ1-1; no reliable D call. V was shortened by 4 bases and J by 0 bases, with 9 bases between the two germline ends. The CDR3 sequence is 13 residues long. Germline V gene lookup returns CDR1 GTSNPN and CDR2 SVGIG (reference sequence). CDR3 nucleotide sequence: TGTGCCTGGACAAGTAACATGAACACTGAAGCTTTCTTT. Translating it yields CAWTSNMNTEAFF.

The rearrangement links TRBV5-4 to TRBJ2-3; the match to TRBD2 covers 13 bases. The CDR3 length is 16 residues. Germline V gives CDR1 SGHNT, CDR2 YYREEE (reference sequence). The V segment lost 4 bases and the J segment 8 bases; nucleotides outside the gene matches: 10. DNA of the CDR3: TGTGCCAGCAGCCTGATGACTAGCGGGAGGAGAGGTACGCAGTATTTT. This encodes CASSLMTSGRRGTQYF.

The chain uses TRBV19 and TRBJ2-5; TRBD1 or TRBD2 may be the D gene (6 bases each). Germline V gives CDR1 LNHDA, CDR2 SQIVND (reference sequence). Between the trimmed V and J ends, which lost 8 bases and 0 bases, there was a span of 19 bases. The CDR3 spans 16 residues. In DNA form, the CDR3 reads TGTGCCAGTCGTAGGGGGGAGAGACCCTACCAAGAGACCCAGTACTTC. Protein: CASRRGERPYQETQYF.

This chain uses TRBV18 with TRBJ2-2, with TRBD1 matching 10 bases. The germline V gene has CDR1 KGHSH and CDR2 LQKENI. CDR3 length: 16 amino acids. V shed 4 bases and J 3 bases; nucleotides not matched to a gene: 5. The CDR3 DNA is TGTGCCAGCTCACTAACCGGGACAGGGGACACCGGGGAGCTGTTTTTT. Its protein is CASSLTGTGDTGELFF. The variable domain in full, completed from reference TRBV18 and TRBJ2-2, reads NAGVMQNPRHLVRRRGQEARLRCSPMKGHSHVYWYRQLPEEGLKFMVYLQKENIIDESGMPKERFSAEFPKEGPSILRIQQVVRGDSAAYFCASSLTGTGDTGELFFGEGSRLTVL.

The rearrangement uses TRBV6-1 and TRBJ1-5; 9 bases match TRBD1. J lost 4 bases, V lost 5 bases, and 3 bases had no gene match. In germline, CDR1 is MNHNS, CDR2 SASEGT. There are 14 residues in the CDR3. For the CDR3, the DNA is TGTGCCAGCAGTCGGGGACAGGGTAATCAGCCCCAGCATTTT. This sequence encodes CASSRGQGNQPQHF.

CDR3 amino acids: CASSLDSTDTQYF. CDR3 coding DNA: TGCGCCAGCAGCTTGGATTCAACAGATACGCAGTATTTT. This chain links TRBV5-1 with TRBJ2-3; D is unresolved. Per the germline V gene, CDR1 is SGHRS and CDR2 is YFSETQ. Between the trimmed V and J ends, which lost 0 bases and 3 bases, there was a span of 5 bases. The CDR3 spans 13 residues.

The chain uses TRBV7-9 and TRBJ2-3, with 8 bases that match TRBD1. The CDR3 covers 14 residues. V lost 5 bases to trimming and J lost 5 bases; unmatched junction nucleotides: 6. Germline CDR1 is SEHNR and CDR2 is FQNEAQ (reference sequence). In DNA form, the CDR3 reads TGTGCCAGCAGCGCCGACAGGGGCGAAGATACGCAGTATTTT. Translating it yields CASSADRGEDTQYF.

The chain links TRBV5-1 to TRBJ2-7; D is ambiguous. Germline V gene lookup returns CDR1 SGHRS and CDR2 YFSETQ. This CDR3 contains 13 residues. Trimming cost V 2 bases and J 0 bases, with 6 bases left between them. CDR3 sequence reads: CASSFRSSYEQYF. The CDR3 region has the DNA TGCGCCAGCAGCTTTAGGAGCTCCTACGAGCAGTACTTC.

The CDR3 DNA sequence: TGTGCCAGCAGTTCACTCTTTAGAGATTACGAGCAGTACTTC. The encoded protein is CASSSLFRDYEQYF. This sequence joins TRBV6-5 and TRBJ2-7; D is undetermined. The germline V gene has CDR1 MNHEY and CDR2 SVGAGI. The CDR3 totals 14 residues. The germline V and J ends were trimmed by 4 bases and 4 bases, with 14 bases remaining between them.

The chain combines TRBV10-3 with TRBJ1-5; 8 nucleotides line up with TRBD1. V was pared by 2 bases and J by 4 bases, with 10 bases of the junction left unmatched. Germline CDR1 reads ENHRY; CDR2 reads SYGVKD. The length of the CDR3 is 17 residues. CDR3 region: CAISEDPGGAGNQPQHF. CDR3 nucleotides: TGTGCCATCAGTGAGGACCCAGGGGGCGCGGGGAATCAGCCCCAGCATTTT.

V is TRBV5-1 and J is TRBJ1-2, with D possibly being TRBD1 (6 bases). Looked up from germline, CDR1 is SGHRS and CDR2 is YFSETQ. There are 16 residues in the CDR3. V was pared by 7 bases and J by 8 bases, with 27 bases between. The CDR3 protein is CASAPTAGAMSSGYTF. CDR3 bases: TGCGCCAGCGCACCCACAGCGGGGGCCATGTCGTCCGGCTACACCTTC.

The genes are TRBV9 and TRBJ2-1; 14 bases match TRBD2. After removal of 4 bases from V and 8 bases from J, the junction contained 5 bases not matched to a gene. CDR3 length: 15 amino acids. Looked up from germline, CDR1 is SGDLS and CDR2 is YYNGEE. CDR3 DNA sequence: TGTGCCAGCAGCTTGACTAGCGGGGGGGTGGATGAGCAGTTCTTC. Translating it yields CASSLTSGGVDEQFF.

This chain links TRBV27 with TRBJ1-6, with TRBD1 matching over 7 bases. Looked up from germline, CDR1 is MNHEY and CDR2 is SMNVEV (reference sequence). The CDR3 is made up of 15 amino acids. The trim removed 8 bases at V and 7 bases at J, leaving 11 bases unmatched. The CDR3 reads CASGLGQARNSPLHF. For the CDR3, the DNA is TGTGCCAGCGGCCTCGGACAGGCCAGAAATTCACCCCTCCACTTT.

The rearrangement links TRBV5-1 to TRBJ1-1; TRBD1 might be the D (5 bases). This CDR3 spans 14 amino acids. Germline V gene lookup returns CDR1 SGHRS and CDR2 YFSETQ. Trimming left V 5 bases short and J 0 bases short, with 11 bases between. The CDR3 loop is CASRLGGVNTEAFF. In DNA form, the CDR3 reads TGCGCCAGCAGGCTCGGAGGGGTGAACACTGAAGCTTTCTTT.

J is TRBJ1-5 and V is TRBV6-6; the match to TRBD1 covers 8 bases. The V and J ends lost 0 bases and 5 bases, in that order; junction bases with no gene match: 3. The CDR3 extends over 15 amino acids. Germline V gene lookup returns CDR1 MNHNY and CDR2 SVGAGI (reference sequence). CDR3 nucleotide sequence: TGTGCCAGCAGTTACTCCGGACAGGGTGATCAGCCCCAGCATTTT. Its translation: CASSYSGQGDQPQHF.

This chain uses TRBV6-5 with TRBJ1-2; 7 bases align to TRBD1. This CDR3 region has 15 residues. CDR1 is MNHEY and CDR2 is SVGAGI in the germline V gene. With 7 bases clipped from V and 3 bases from J, the junction kept 11 bases outside the gene matches. CDR3 region: CASTQTGSKDYGYTF. The CDR3 coding sequence is TGTGCCAGCACCCAGACAGGGTCGAAAGACTATGGCTACACCTTC.

The chain combines TRBV30 with TRBJ2-7; 16 bases map to TRBD2. Germline CDR1 and CDR2: GTSNPN and SVGIG (reference sequence). The CDR3 extends over 16 amino acids. The V gene end was trimmed by 1 base and the J gene end by 3 bases; junction bases not matched to a gene: 3. CDR3 coding DNA: TGTGCCTGGAGTGCCGGGACTAGCGGGAGGGGCTACGAGCAGTACTTC. Translation: CAWSAGTSGRGYEQYF.

The DNA for the CDR3 is TGCGCCAGCAGCTTTTCGGCCGAGGGGCCCCAGCATTTT. This sequence encodes CASSFSAEGPQHF. This chain links TRBV5-1 with TRBJ1-5; D not resolved. Trimming took off 2 bases at V and 9 bases at J, with 12 bases between the two ends. Germline CDR1 SGHRS, CDR2 YFSETQ. The CDR3 sequence is 13 residues long.

The rearrangement links TRBV10-3 to TRBJ2-7; 8 bases are a match to TRBD2. The J segment lost 0 bases and the V segment lost 4 bases, leaving 14 bases of the junction unmatched. CDR1 and CDR2 (germline): ENHRY, SYGVKD. The CDR3 spans 18 residues. Here the CDR3 reads CAISGGLGSFDSSYEQYF. CDR3 DNA sequence: TGTGCCATCAGTGGGGGACTAGGGAGCTTCGATAGCTCCTACGAGCAGTACTTC.

V and J are TRBV19 and TRBJ1-2; D perhaps matches TRBD1 (6 bases). The length of the CDR3 is 14 residues. CDR1 LNHDA and CDR2 SQIVND come from the germline V gene (reference sequence). Between the trimmed V and J ends, which lost 3 bases and 3 bases, there was a span of 11 bases. The CDR3 spells CASSINRVDYGYTF. Here the CDR3 DNA reads TGTGCCAGTAGTATTAACAGGGTGGACTATGGCTACACCTTC.

The chain recombines TRBV4-2 with TRBJ2-1, with 10 positions matching TRBD2. V lost 0 bases and J lost 6; bases outside the gene matches: 11. This CDR3 has 18 residues. The germline V gene encodes CDR1 LGHNA and CDR2 YNFKEQ. The CDR3 region is CASSQEASGSNHINEQFF. The CDR3 bases are TGTGCCAGCAGCCAAGAGGCTAGCGGGAGCAACCATATCAATGAGCAGTTCTTC.

The CDR3 DNA reads TGTGCCAGCAGCCAAGCGGGTTGGGGTGGGGGGAATCAGCCCCAGCATTTT. This translates into CASSQAGWGGGNQPQHF. This chain joins TRBV4-2 and TRBJ1-5; D is possibly TRBD1 (5 bases). V was shortened by 1 base and J by 4 bases, with 17 bases between the two germline ends. This CDR3 has 17 residues. From germline, CDR1 is LGHNA and CDR2 YNFKEQ.

V gene TRBV18 combines with J gene TRBJ1-1; TRBD1 aligns across 7 bases. After removal of 3 bases from V and 4 bases from J, the junction contained 2 bases not matched to a gene. The CDR3 covers 13 residues. Germline-derived CDR1 and CDR2 are KGHSH and LQKENI. In DNA form, the CDR3 reads TGTGCCAGCTCACCGGGACAGACCACTGAAGCTTTCTTT. This sequence encodes CASSPGQTTEAFF.

The chain links TRBV7-9 to TRBJ2-6, with D maybe TRBD1 (5 bases). Germline assignment: CDR1 SEHNR and CDR2 FQNEAQ (reference sequence). The CDR3 extends over 15 amino acids. V lost 4 bases and J lost 0, with 7 bases in between. Here the CDR3 DNA reads TGTGCCAGCAGCTGGGGCCTCTCTGGGGCCAACGTCCTGACTTTC. Translating gives CASSWGLSGANVLTF. The entire variable domain, with the rest obtained from reference TRBV7-9 and TRBJ2-6, is as follows: DTGVSQNPRHKITKRGQNVTFRCDPISEHNRLYWYRQTLGQGPEFLTYFQNEAQLEKSRLLSDRFSAERPKGSFSTLEIQRTEQGDSAMYLCASSWGLSGANVLTFGAGSRLTVL.

The chain is built from TRBV5-4 and TRBJ2-2, with 12 bases fitting TRBD1. The CDR3 totals 20 residues. From germline, CDR1 is SGHNT and CDR2 YYREEE (reference sequence). With 3 bases clipped from V and 4 bases from J, the junction kept 16 bases outside the gene matches. CDR3 sequence reads: CASSSNFDVGQGAGTGELFF. DNA of the CDR3: TGTGCCAGCAGCTCGAATTTCGATGTGGGACAGGGGGCGGGCACCGGGGAGCTGTTTTTT.

The gene calls are TRBV6-1 and TRBJ1-4; weak D call: TRBD1 (6 bases). The ends were cut back, 10 bases at V and 2 bases at J, with 11 bases in the middle. Germline assignment: CDR1 MNHNS and CDR2 SASEGT. The CDR3 sequence is 13 residues long. This CDR3 reads CATQRGTNEKLFF. The CDR3 coding sequence is TGTGCCACCCAAAGGGGGACTAATGAAAAACTGTTTTTT.

The chain has TRBV4-1 and TRBJ2-7; 7 positions match TRBD2. This CDR3 has 16 amino acids. Germline loops: CDR1 MGHRA, CDR2 YSYEKL. The V gene end was trimmed by 0 bases and the J gene end by 8 bases; junction bases not matched to a gene: 13. DNA for the CDR3: TGCGCCAGCAGCCAAGATCTCAGCGGGATGGGTGCGCAGCAGTACTTC. Encoded protein: CASSQDLSGMGAQQYF.